This T cell receptor beta chain emerged from a study of OX40 agonist ivuxolimab in advanced cancers. Study-level information: Patients with hepatocellular carcinoma, melanoma, renal cell or head and neck cancer made up the dose-escalation patients.

The assay was immunoSEQ multiplex PCR, and TCRdb's table has in-frame clones only and misses some. The profile shows about 98,000 clones, about 88% of them singletons. This clonotype was sampled from an adult with an advanced solid tumor such as melanoma, head and neck, liver or kidney cancer. The source material was CD4+ or CD8+ T cells sorted from blood, sampled in a trial of the OX40 agonist ivuxolimab.

The chain's CDR3 is CASSPSWGTEAFF. CDR3 DNA: TGTGCCAGCAGCCCAAGTTGGGGGACTGAAGCTTTCTTT. The chain recombines TRBV7-8 with TRBJ1-1; TRBD1 is a possible D gene (5 bases). The CDR3 spans 13 residues. The V end lost 5 bases, the J end lost 5 bases, and 12 bases lay between the germline ends. Germline V gene lookup returns CDR1 SGHVS and CDR2 FQNEAQ.